This TCR beta chain comes out of a study of T-cell reconstitution after alpha-beta-depleted transplantation in children. A TCRbeta library incorporating unique molecular identifiers was prepared. A single record per CDR3 protein comes from TCRdb applying MiXCR to the PCR reads. The sample lists 200,000 to 300,000 distinct CDR3 sequences; around 12% were seen once. This clonotype occurred a few times. CDR3 size: 12 residues. Germline CDR1 and CDR2: SGHAT and FQNNGV. The V end lost 5 bases, the J end lost 8 bases, and 10 bases lay between the germline ends. The chain recombines TRBV11-2 with TRBJ2-1, with D possibly TRBD2 on 5 matching bases. This TCR derives from a human donor who donated a stem cell graft to a child with acute lymphoblastic leukemia. This specimen was PBMCs from the stem cell graft donor, taken from the stem cell graft. The CDR3 DNA reads as TGTGCCAGCAGCAGGGCGGGCGATGAGCAGTTCTTC. Its protein is CASSRAGDEQFF.